This is a list of T cell receptor beta chains from one sample in a study of T cell responses to AZD1222 COVID-19 vaccine. Data came from immunoSEQ multiplex PCR; TCRdb stores just in-frame clones and leaves some out. The sample lists 100,000 to 150,000 clones, 85% to 90% seen once, with approximately 28% in the top ten. The sequenced sample was peripheral blood, obtained on day 0 of AZD1222 vaccination. The receptors come from an adult in good health. Both conserved end residues are part of each CDR3. A D gene is named only where the DNA matches it firmly. Size values are once, few and many counts, or a class for expanded clones, and some rows have none.

D,size,V,J,DNA,CDR3
TRBD1,-,TRBV27,TRBJ1-2,TGTGCCAGCCGATTACAGGGGGCAGAGAAAGGCTACACCTTC,CASRLQGAEKGYTF
TRBD1,-,TRBV23-1,TRBJ2-7,TGCGCCAGCAGTCAATCCCGGGACAGGGCGTCCTACGAGCAGTACTTC,CASSQSRDRASYEQYF
-,-,TRBV11-2,TRBJ1-6,TGTGCCAGCAGCTTTGGCAGTCAAAATTCACCCCTCCACTTT,CASSFGSQNSPLHF
-,once,TRBV3-1/TRBV3-2,TRBJ2-7,TGTGCCAGCAGCCAAGAAACCCGGCGTGTCGTCTTC,CASSQETRRVVF
-,few,TRBV2,TRBJ1-2,TGTGCCAGCAGTGAGGGACTGCTAACGGGAGGCTACACCTTC,CASSEGLLTGGYTF
TRBD1,-,TRBV28,TRBJ1-1,TGTGCCAGCAGTTTTCAGACAGGGGGTAACACTGAAGCTTTCTTT,CASSFQTGGNTEAFF
-,-,TRBV18,TRBJ1-2,TGTGCCAGCTCACCACAGGCCTCGAACTTCTATGGCTACACCTTC,CASSPQASNFYGYTF
-,-,TRBV5-4,TRBJ2-2,TGTGCCAGCAGCTTGGCGCAGCGGGACACCGGGGAGCTGTTTTTT,CASSLAQRDTGELFF
TRBD1,-,TRBV7-8,TRBJ1-6,TGTGCCAGCAGAAAGACAGGGAACGTAGAAGGGTCACCCCTCCACTTT,CASRKTGNVEGSPLHF
-,-,TRBV19,TRBJ1-4,TGTGCCAGTAAGGGGGTCCCCCTCGCCCCTAATGAAAAACTGTTTTTT,CASKGVPLAPNEKLFF
TRBD1,-,TRBV9,TRBJ1-1,TGTGCCAGCAGCGTGCAGGGACAGCAGAACACTGAAGCTTTCTTT,CASSVQGQQNTEAFF
-,once,TRBV9,TRBJ1-5,TGTGCCAGCAGCGTCTACGCAGGGAATCAGCCCCAGCATTTT,CASSVYAGNQPQHF
TRBD1,-,TRBV25-1,TRBJ2-7,TGTGCCAGCAGTGAATTTGGGACAGGGGGCTCGTCCTACGAGCAGTACTTC,CASSEFGTGGSSYEQYF
TRBD2,-,TRBV3-1/TRBV3-2,TRBJ2-3,TGTGCCAGCAGCCAAGGCGGGGGAAAGACAGATACGCAGTATTTT,CASSQGGGKTDTQYF
TRBD2,-,TRBV4-2,TRBJ2-3,TGTGCCAGCAGCCAAGACTGGGGGTTCGAAGCGGGAATTGATACGCAGTATTTT,CASSQDWGFEAGIDTQYF
-,-,TRBV21-1,TRBJ2-7,TGTGCCAGTTCCGAGGGGGGGTTGTCAAACGAGCAGTACTTC,CASSEGGLSNEQYF
TRBD1,-,TRBV7-9,TRBJ2-1,TGTGCCAGCAGCTTAACTTGGACAGGAGCCTACAATGAGCAGTTCTTC,CASSLTWTGAYNEQFF
-,-,TRBV19,TRBJ1-4,TGTGCCAGTAGTAGAGGGGCTGAAAAACTGTTTTTT,CASSRGAEKLFF
-,-,TRBV5-1,TRBJ1-2,TGCGCCAGCAGCCAAGCCAGGGAAATCTATGGCTACACCTTC,CASSQAREIYGYTF
-,-,TRBV6-5,TRBJ1-1,TGTGCCAGCACCCAAGCTATGAACACTGAAGCTTTCTTT,CASTQAMNTEAFF
TRBD1,-,TRBV29-1,TRBJ1-1,TGCAGCGTTGATGTCAGGGGGCGCGGTATGACTGAAGCTTTCTTT,CSVDVRGRGMTEAFF
-,-,TRBV29-1,TRBJ2-5,TGCAGCGGGGGGGCTATGGAGACCCAGTACTTC,CSGGAMETQYF
TRBD1,-,TRBV29-1,TRBJ1-2,TGCAGCGTTCCTCGGACAGGGGGCAACTATGGCTACACCTTC,CSVPRTGGNYGYTF
-,-,TRBV27,TRBJ1-2,TGTGCCAGCAGTCCCGGGACCTCCTGGGACTATGGCTACACCTTC,CASSPGTSWDYGYTF
-,-,TRBV19,TRBJ2-1,TGTGCCAGTAGCCGATCGAGTGGATATGAGCAGTTCTTC,CASSRSSGYEQFF
-,-,TRBV7-8,TRBJ1-1,TGTGCCAGCAGCTCGACACTGAACACTGAAGCTTTCTTT,CASSSTLNTEAFF